The 15 T cell receptor beta chains reported below all come from one sample, sequenced in a study of vaccination and CD4 T cells after COVID-19. Their target antigens are unknown. Sample treatment: roughly nine-day PBMC culture with coronavirus spike peptide pools or control peptides (ViraFEST assay). Once obtained from cultured CD4+ T cells, the DNA was sequenced using the Oncomine TCR Beta short-read assay. In TCRdb, the PCR reads were re-called with MiXCR into one record per CDR3 protein. The sample lists about 18,000 distinct CDR3 sequences, about half occurring once. Sequenced material: CD4+ T cells from blood, cultured in vitro, taken before SARS-CoV-2 vaccination. The receptor set was obtained from a human donor who had recovered from COVID-19.

This clonotype has just a few counts. The chain is built from TRBV10-3 and TRBJ1-1; D perhaps matches TRBD1 (6 bases). V was cut by 5 bases and J by 3 bases, with 10 bases left in between. Per germline, CDR1 ENHRY and CDR2 SYGVKD. CDR3 length: 13 residues. DNA for the CDR3: TGTGCCATCAGTTCCAGGGGAGACACTGAAGCTTTCTTT. Protein: CAISSRGDTEAFF.

This sequence joins TRBV21-1 and TRBJ1-3; TRBD1, the D gene given by the table, was not confirmed from the DNA. TRBV21-1 is assigned pseudogene status. There are 16 residues in the CDR3. CDR3 loop: CASSKGRGGSGNTIYF. The CDR3 DNA sequence: TGTGCCAGCAGCAAAGGGAGGGGGGGCTCTGGAAACACCATATATTTT.

The CDR3 sequence is CASSRGQGVFADTQYF. CDR3 bases: TGTGCCAGCAGTCGAGGACAGGGGGTATTTGCAGATACGCAGTATTTT. This chain connects TRBV12-3 or TRBV12-4 to TRBJ2-3; 10 bases map to TRBD1. The length of the CDR3 is 16 residues. V trimming: 5 bases; J trimming: 4 bases; junction bases outside the gene matches: 9.

This clonotype was seen more than once but under ten times. This sequence joins TRBV20-1 and TRBJ2-7, with TRBD1 as a possible D gene (6 bases). This CDR3 is built from 14 residues. Per germline, CDR1 DFQATT and CDR2 SNEGSKA (reference sequence). With 1 base removed from V and 9 bases from J, the gap between germline ends came to 19 bases. The CDR3 DNA reads as TGCAGTGCTAGAGTAGTCGGGACACCCTCCGGGCAGTACTTC. Protein product: CSARVVGTPSGQYF.

This clonotype was seen a handful of times. The genes are TRBV6-2 or TRBV6-3 and TRBJ1-2; 10 bases align to TRBD1. V lost 5 bases and J lost 8; bases outside the gene matches: 11. CDR3 length: 15 amino acids. CDR1 MNHEY and CDR2 SVGEGT come from the germline V gene. For the CDR3, the DNA is TGTGCCAGCAGTCGCCCGGGACAGGGGAAATACGGCTACACCTTC. Residues: CASSRPGQGKYGYTF.

DNA of the CDR3: TGTGCCAGCAGCGTAGTAGGCACTGAAGCTTTCTTT. This gives the protein CASSVVGTEAFF. The chain links TRBV9 to TRBJ1-1, with D unresolved. Trimming took 0 bases from V and 4 from J, leaving 4 bases between them. Germline loops: CDR1 SGDLS, CDR2 YYNGEE. This CDR3 spans 12 amino acids.

This clonotype was picked up a small number of times. V usage is TRBV6-1 and J usage is TRBJ1-6; D uncertain. The germline CDR1 and CDR2 sequences are MNHNS and SASEGT. The CDR3 loop spans 16 amino acids. V was pared by 2 bases and J by 6 bases, with 14 bases between. In nucleotides, the CDR3 is TGTGCCAGCAGTGAATCCCGGGTCCCCCTTAATTCACCCCTCCACTTT. It is translated as CASSESRVPLNSPLHF.

V usage is TRBV6-1 and J usage is TRBJ1-5, with D hard to call. Germline CDR1 and CDR2: MNHNS and SASEGT. CDR3 length: 15 residues. V lost 2 bases and J lost 5, with 13 bases in between. As DNA, the CDR3 is TGTGCCAGCAGTGAATACCCGAGAGTCTATCAGCCCCAGCATTTT. Translating gives CASSEYPRVYQPQHF.

The gene calls are TRBV10-3 and TRBJ2-3, with 8 bases fitting TRBD1. CDR3 size: 14 residues. Germline CDR1 reads ENHRY; CDR2 reads SYGVKD. V lost 4 bases, J lost 2 bases, and 2 bases stayed unmatched. The DNA of the CDR3 is TGTGCCATCAGTGGGGGACAGGCCACAGATACGCAGTATTTT. It translates to CAISGGQATDTQYF.

The gene calls are TRBV2 and TRBJ2-5; 8 bases align to TRBD2. The CDR3 spans 15 residues. After removal of 6 bases from V and 5 bases from J, the junction contained 11 bases not matched to a gene. Germline lookup yields CDR1 SNHLY and CDR2 FYNNEI. The CDR3 here is CASSAQRAGAETQYF. CDR3 DNA sequence: TGTGCCAGCAGCGCCCAGCGAGCGGGAGCGGAGACCCAGTACTTC.

This clonotype was counted a few times. Written as DNA, the CDR3 is TGCAGTGCTAGAGATCTGGCCTACGAGCAGTACTTC. It specifies CSARDLAYEQYF. The chain carries TRBV20-1 and TRBJ2-7; D remains unclear. This CDR3 contains 12 residues. The V and J ends lost 0 bases and 2 bases respectively, with 5 bases between them. Per the germline V gene, CDR1 is DFQATT and CDR2 is SNEGSKA (reference sequence).

This clonotype has only a few counts. The chain recombines TRBV15 with TRBJ1-5, with 8 bases identical to TRBD1. Germline-derived CDR1 and CDR2 are LNHNV and YYDKDF (reference sequence). J lost 6 bases, V lost 0 bases, and 7 bases had no gene match. The CDR3 consists of 16 residues. The CDR3 DNA follows: TGTGCCACCAGCAGAGATCCAGGACAGGGAGGTCAGCCCCAGCATTTT. As protein: CATSRDPGQGGQPQHF.

This clonotype came up a few times. This chain links TRBV7-6 with TRBJ1-1, with D tentatively TRBD1 (5 bases). V lost 5 bases to trimming and J lost 1 base, with 17 bases between them. Germline V gene sequence: CDR1 SGHVS, CDR2 FNYEAQ. This CDR3 is built from 16 residues. Here the CDR3 DNA reads TGTGCCAGCAGCCCGAGAGGAGCAGGGAGGAACACTGAAGCTTTCTTT. This encodes CASSPRGAGRNTEAFF.

The CDR3 DNA reads TGTGCCACCAGTGATTTTACCGGCGGGCCCCAGCATTTT. Residues: CATSDFTGGPQHF. V is TRBV24-1 and J is TRBJ1-5; D gene unclear. CDR1 is KGHDR and CDR2 is SFDVKD in the germline V gene. The germline V and J ends were trimmed by 1 base and 9 bases, with 9 bases remaining between them. The CDR3 is 13 amino acids.

This sequence joins TRBV6-1 and TRBJ2-2, with D perhaps TRBD2 (6 bases). The ends were cut back, 6 bases at V and 3 bases at J, with 17 bases in the middle. This CDR3 is 16 amino acids long. Germline V gene data show CDR1 as MNHNS and CDR2 as SASEGT. The CDR3 spells CASSLIAGTDTGELFF. CDR3 coding DNA: TGTGCCAGCAGCCTTATCGCGGGGACTGACACCGGGGAGCTGTTTTTT.